The sequence of this T cell receptor beta chain was determined in a study of cytomegalovirus exposure and HLA in healthy donors. Background on the study: Researchers found that roughly 80% of about 400 genotyped donors fell within the Caucasian-associated ancestry cluster.

This clone appeared once. Its antigen is undetermined. PCR amplification relied on 60 Vbeta primers (plus 13 Jbeta primers). Clones were sequenced by immunoSEQ multiplex PCR, and TCRdb holds only the in-frame ones, with some missing. The sample records over 35,000 clones, roughly 60% being singletons. Study results and limitations: For TCR beta chains, V- and J-gene trimming was later linked to a missense DCLRE1C variant. The study assumed roughly uniform donor sequencing depth for presence/absence analyses. Cytomegalovirus status was reportedly diagnosed by the classifier with high specificity and sensitivity.

Per the germline V gene, CDR1 is SQVTM and CDR2 is ANQGSEA. The CDR3 consists of 14 residues. The V gene lost 0 bases and the J gene lost 0 bases, with 9 bases spanning the gap. Input material: PBMCs. This receptor was identified in a human donor in good health. The genes are TRBV29-1 and TRBJ2-7; no clear D gene. In nucleotides, the CDR3 is TGCAGCGTTGAAGATCAGTCCGACTCCTACGAGCAGTACTTC. Its translation: CSVEDQSDSYEQYF.